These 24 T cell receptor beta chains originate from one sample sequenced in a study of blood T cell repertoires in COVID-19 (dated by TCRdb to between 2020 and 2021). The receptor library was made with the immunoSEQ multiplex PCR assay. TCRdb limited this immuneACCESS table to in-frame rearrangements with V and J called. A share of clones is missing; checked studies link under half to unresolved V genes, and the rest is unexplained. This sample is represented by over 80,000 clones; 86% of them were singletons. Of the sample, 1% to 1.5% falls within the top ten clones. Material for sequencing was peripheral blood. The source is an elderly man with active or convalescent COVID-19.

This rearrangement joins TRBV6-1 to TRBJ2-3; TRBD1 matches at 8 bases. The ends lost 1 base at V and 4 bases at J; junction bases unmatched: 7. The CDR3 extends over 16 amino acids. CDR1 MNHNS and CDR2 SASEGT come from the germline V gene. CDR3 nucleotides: TGTGCCAGCAGTGAAGTTGTCAGGGGGCACGCAGATACGCAGTATTTT. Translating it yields CASSEVVRGHADTQYF.

The DNA for the CDR3 is TGTGCCAGCAGTTACGGGGGGGAAGGGGACGAGCAGTACTTC. Translation: CASSYGGEGDEQYF. V gene TRBV27 combines with J gene TRBJ2-7; 8 bases agree with TRBD2. CDR3 length equals 14 residues. CDR1 is MNHEY, CDR2 SMNVEV, per germline (reference sequence). Trimming took 4 bases from V and 5 from J; bases not matched to a gene: 7.

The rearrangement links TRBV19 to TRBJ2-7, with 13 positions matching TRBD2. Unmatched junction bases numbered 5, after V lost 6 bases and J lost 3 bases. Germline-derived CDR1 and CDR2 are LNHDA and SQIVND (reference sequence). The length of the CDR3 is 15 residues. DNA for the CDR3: TGTGCCAGTAGACTACTAGCGGGAGGGAGCTACGAGCAGTACTTC. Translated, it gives CASRLLAGGSYEQYF.

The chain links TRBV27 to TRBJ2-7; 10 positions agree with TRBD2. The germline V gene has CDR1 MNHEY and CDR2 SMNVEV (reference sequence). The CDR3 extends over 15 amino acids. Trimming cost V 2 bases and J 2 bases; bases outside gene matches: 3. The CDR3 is CASSLLAGVTYEQYF. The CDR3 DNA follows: TGTGCCAGCAGTTTACTAGCGGGAGTAACCTACGAGCAGTACTTC.

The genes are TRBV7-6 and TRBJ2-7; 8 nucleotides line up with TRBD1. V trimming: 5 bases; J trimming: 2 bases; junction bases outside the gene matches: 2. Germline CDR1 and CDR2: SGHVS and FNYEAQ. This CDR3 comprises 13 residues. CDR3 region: CASSKTGAYEQYF. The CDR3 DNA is TGTGCCAGCAGCAAGACAGGGGCCTACGAGCAGTACTTC.

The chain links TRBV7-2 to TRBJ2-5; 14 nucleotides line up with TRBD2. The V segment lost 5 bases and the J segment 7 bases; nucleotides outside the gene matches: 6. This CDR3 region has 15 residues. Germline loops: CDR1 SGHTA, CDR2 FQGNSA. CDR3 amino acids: CASSLGTSGGGTQYF. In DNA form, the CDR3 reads TGTGCCAGCAGCCTAGGGACTAGCGGGGGAGGGACCCAGTACTTC.

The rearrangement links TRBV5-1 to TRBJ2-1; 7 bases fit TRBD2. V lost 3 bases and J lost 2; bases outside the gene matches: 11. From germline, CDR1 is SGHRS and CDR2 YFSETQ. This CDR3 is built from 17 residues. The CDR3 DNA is TGCGCCAGCAGCTCCCAGCCTAGCGGTCTAACCTACAATGAGCAGTTCTTC. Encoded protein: CASSSQPSGLTYNEQFF.

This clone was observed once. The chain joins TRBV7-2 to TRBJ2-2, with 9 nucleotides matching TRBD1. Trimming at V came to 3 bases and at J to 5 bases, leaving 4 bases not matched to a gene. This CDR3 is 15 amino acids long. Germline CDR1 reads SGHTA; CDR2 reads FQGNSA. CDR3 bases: TGTGCCAGCAGCTTCCCGGACAGGGGAACCGGGGAGCTGTTTTTT. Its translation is CASSFPDRGTGELFF.

This CDR3 is CASSTQARVYGEAFF. The CDR3 DNA is TGTGCCAGTAGTACCCAAGCGAGGGTTTATGGTGAAGCTTTCTTT. The chain is built from TRBV19 and TRBJ1-1; the D is unclear. This CDR3 spans 15 amino acids. From germline, CDR1 is LNHDA and CDR2 SQIVND (reference sequence). The V gene lost 4 bases and the J gene lost 7 bases, with 19 bases spanning the gap.

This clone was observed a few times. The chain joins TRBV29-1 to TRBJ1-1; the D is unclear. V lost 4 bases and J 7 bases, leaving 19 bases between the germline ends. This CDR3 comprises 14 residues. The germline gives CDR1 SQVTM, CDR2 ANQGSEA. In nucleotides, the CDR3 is TGCAGCGTTGGAGGGAGGTATGCTCGGGGTGAAGCTTTCTTT. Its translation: CSVGGRYARGEAFF.

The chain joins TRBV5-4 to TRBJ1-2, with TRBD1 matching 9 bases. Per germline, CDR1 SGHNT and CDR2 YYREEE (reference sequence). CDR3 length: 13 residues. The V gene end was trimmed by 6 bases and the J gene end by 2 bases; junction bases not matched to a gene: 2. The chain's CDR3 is CASTGTGNYGYTF. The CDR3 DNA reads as TGTGCCAGCACGGGGACAGGGAACTATGGCTACACCTTC.

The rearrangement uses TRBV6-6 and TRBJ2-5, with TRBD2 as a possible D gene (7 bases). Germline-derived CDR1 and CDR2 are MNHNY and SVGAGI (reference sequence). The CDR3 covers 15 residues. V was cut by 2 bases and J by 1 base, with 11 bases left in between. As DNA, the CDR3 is TGTGCCAGCAGTTACCCGGGGGGCCCCCAAGAGACCCAGTACTTC. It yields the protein CASSYPGGPQETQYF.

CDR3 protein: CASSVASRFGGAQFF. CDR3 coding DNA: TGTGCCAGCAGCGTAGCTAGTCGGTTCGGTGGTGCGCAGTTCTTC. This chain links TRBV9 with TRBJ2-1, with D unresolved. CDR1 is SGDLS and CDR2 is YYNGEE in the germline V gene. The CDR3 is made up of 15 amino acids. The V end lost 0 bases, the J end lost 12 bases, and 19 bases lay between the germline ends.

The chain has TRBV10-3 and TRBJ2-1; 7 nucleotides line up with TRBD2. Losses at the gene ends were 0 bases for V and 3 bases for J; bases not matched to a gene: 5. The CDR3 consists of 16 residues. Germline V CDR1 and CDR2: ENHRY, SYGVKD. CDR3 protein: CAISESGGSFYNEQFF. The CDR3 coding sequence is TGTGCCATCAGTGAGTCAGGCGGGAGTTTCTACAATGAGCAGTTCTTC.

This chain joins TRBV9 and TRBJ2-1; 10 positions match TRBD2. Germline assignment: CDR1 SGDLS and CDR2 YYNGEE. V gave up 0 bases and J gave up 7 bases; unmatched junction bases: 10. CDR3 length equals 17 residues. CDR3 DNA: TGTGCCAGCAGCGTAGGGGGAGCGGGAGGGTCCCGGAATGAGCAGTTCTTC. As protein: CASSVGGAGGSRNEQFF.

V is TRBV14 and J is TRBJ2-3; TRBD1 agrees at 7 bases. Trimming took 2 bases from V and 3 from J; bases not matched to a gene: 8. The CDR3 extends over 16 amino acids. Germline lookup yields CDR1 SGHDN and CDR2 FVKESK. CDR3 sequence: CASSQRQGLWTDTQYF. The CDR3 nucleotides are TGTGCCAGCAGCCAACGACAGGGATTGTGGACAGATACGCAGTATTTT. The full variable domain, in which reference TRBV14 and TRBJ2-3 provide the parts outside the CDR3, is EAGVTQFPSHSVIEKGQTVTLRCDPISGHDNLYWYRRVMGKEIKFLLHFVKESKQDESGMPNNRFLAERTGGTYSTLKVQPAELEDSGVYFCASSQRQGLWTDTQYFGPGTRLTVL.

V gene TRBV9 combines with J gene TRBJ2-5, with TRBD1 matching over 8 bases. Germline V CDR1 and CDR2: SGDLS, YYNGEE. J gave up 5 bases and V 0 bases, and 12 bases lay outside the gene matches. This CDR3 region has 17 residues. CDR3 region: CASSVVPTGQGAETQYF. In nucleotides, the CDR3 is TGTGCCAGCAGCGTAGTCCCCACAGGACAGGGTGCGGAGACCCAGTACTTC.

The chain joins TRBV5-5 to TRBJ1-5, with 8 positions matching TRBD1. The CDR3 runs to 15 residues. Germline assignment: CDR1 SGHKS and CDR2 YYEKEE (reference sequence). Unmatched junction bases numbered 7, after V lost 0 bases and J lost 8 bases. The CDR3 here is CASSLESRGREPQHF. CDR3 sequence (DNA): TGTGCCAGCAGCTTGGAATCCAGGGGGCGAGAGCCCCAGCATTTT. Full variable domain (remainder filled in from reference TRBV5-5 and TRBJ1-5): DAGVTQSPTHLIKTRGQQVTLRCSPISGHKSVSWYQQVLGQGPQFIFQYYEKEERGRGNFPDRFSARQFPNYSSELNVNALLLGDSALYLCASSLESRGREPQHFGDGTRLSIL.

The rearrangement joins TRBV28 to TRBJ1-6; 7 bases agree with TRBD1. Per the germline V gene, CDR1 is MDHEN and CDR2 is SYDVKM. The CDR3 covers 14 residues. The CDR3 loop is CAGRDSSYNSPLHF. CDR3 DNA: TGTGCTGGCCGGGACAGCTCCTATAATTCACCCCTCCACTTT.

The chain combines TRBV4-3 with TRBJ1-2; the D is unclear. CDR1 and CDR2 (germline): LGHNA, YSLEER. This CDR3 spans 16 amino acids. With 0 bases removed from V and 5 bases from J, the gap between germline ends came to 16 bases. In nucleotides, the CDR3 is TGCGCCAGCAGCCAAGAACCCAGCCGGGGAAGGTATGGCTACACCTTC. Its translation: CASSQEPSRGRYGYTF.

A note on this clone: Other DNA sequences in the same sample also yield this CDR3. The CDR3 sequence is CASSGLAENTGELFF. The CDR3 DNA reads TGTGCCAGCTCTGGACTAGCGGAGAACACCGGGGAGCTGTTTTTT. V is TRBV18 and J is TRBJ2-2; 10 nucleotides line up with TRBD2. Looked up from germline, CDR1 is KGHSH and CDR2 is LQKENI. V trimming: 6 bases; J trimming: 1 base; junction bases outside the gene matches: 2. This CDR3 comprises 15 residues.

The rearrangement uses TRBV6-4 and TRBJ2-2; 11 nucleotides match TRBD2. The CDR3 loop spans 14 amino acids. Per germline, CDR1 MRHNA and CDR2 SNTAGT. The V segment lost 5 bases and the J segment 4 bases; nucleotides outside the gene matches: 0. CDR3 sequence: CASSTSGSTGELFF. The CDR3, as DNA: TGTGCCAGCAGTACTAGCGGGAGCACCGGGGAGCTGTTTTTT.

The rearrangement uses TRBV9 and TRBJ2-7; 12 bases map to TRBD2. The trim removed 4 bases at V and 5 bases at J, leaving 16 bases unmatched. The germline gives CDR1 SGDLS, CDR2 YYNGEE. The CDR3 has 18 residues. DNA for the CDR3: TGTGCCAGCAGCCCACTCCCTAGCGGGAGGGAGTTGAGGAACGAGCAGTACTTC. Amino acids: CASSPLPSGRELRNEQYF.

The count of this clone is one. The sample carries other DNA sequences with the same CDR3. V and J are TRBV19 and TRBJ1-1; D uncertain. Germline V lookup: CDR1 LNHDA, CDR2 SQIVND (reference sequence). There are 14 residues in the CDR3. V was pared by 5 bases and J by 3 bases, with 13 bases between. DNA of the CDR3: TGTGCCAGTAGTCCCGGGCGGGGATACACTGAAGCTTTCTTT. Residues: CASSPGRGYTEAFF. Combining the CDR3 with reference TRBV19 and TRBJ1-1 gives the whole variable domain DGGITQSPKYLFRKEGQNVTLSCEQNLNHDAMYWYRQDPGQGLRLIYYSQIVNDFQKGDIAEGYSVSREKKESFPLTVTSAQKNPTAFYLCASSPGRGYTEAFFGQGTRLTVV.